The clone carrying this T cell receptor (beta chain) was seen a handful of times. Its target is unknown. The source of the sample is a study of identical twins. The CDR3 runs 15 residues. Trimming cost V 4 bases and J 4 bases, with 16 bases left between them. Regarding the study as a whole: Findings came from cross-sectional statistics, without long-term follow-up of donors.

TCRdb re-derived calls from the 5' RACE reads in MiXCR, one entry per CDR3 protein. The sample holds 300,000 to 400,000 distinct CDR3 sequences, 9% seen once. Sample: naive T cells sorted from blood. The chain couples TRBV12-3 or TRBV12-4 to TRBJ2-5; the D is unclear. The TCR sequence derives from a woman in her 50s in good health. In nucleotides, the CDR3 is TGTGCCAGCAGTTCCCAGACGGGCGTCGTAGAGACCCAGTACTTC. Translation gives CASSSQTGVVETQYF.